This T cell receptor beta chain was captured in a study of T cells in Graves' hyperthyroidism and ophthalmopathy (dated by TCRdb to about 2019). Regarding the study in general: A discovery cohort of fewer than 110 patients, roughly 40 with Graves' ophthalmopathy and fewer than 65 with stable Graves' hyperthyroidism, was used to find distinguishing TCR V-J signatures. In addition, the study compared T-cell repertoires in thyroid tissue and in blood from five or six Graves' hyperthyroidism patients. Once sampling was done, hyperthyroidism patients were given methimazole at a starting dose of 30 mg daily, whereas ophthalmopathy patients were given high-dose intravenous methylprednisolone. The paper describes TCR Vbeta CDR3 sequencing of roughly 130 peripheral blood samples, made up of approximately 40 ophthalmopathy patients, 70 to 75 hyperthyroidism patients and about 17 progressor patients. Prospective prediction of ophthalmopathy was tested in an independent validation cohort of 18 to 20 hyperthyroidism patients and 17 patients who later progressed to ophthalmopathy. The approximately 100 discovery patients were randomly split 7:3 into training and test sets.

The junction shows trimming of 2 bases on V and 4 bases on J, plus 8 bases between the germline ends. CDR1 and CDR2 were assigned from the germline V gene as SGHTA and FQGNSA. Counted from cysteine to phenylalanine, this CDR3 has 13 amino acids. Only the CDR3 region is kept as DNA, spanning 39 bases read in frame from base 1. Overall results and qualifications from the work: In cross-validation, a model built on a 13 V-J signature told ophthalmopathy apart from stable hyperthyroidism with 85% to 90% sensitivity and roughly 82% specificity, and in testing the same model reached 80%/75%. In validation, the model predicted progression to ophthalmopathy with approximately 69% sensitivity and 72.22% specificity, a median of around six months before onset. Sample size was not statistically predetermined, and investigators were not blinded to group allocation. Blood samples also contained most of the expanded thyroid clonotypes (frequency above 0.001), which suggests that blood repertoires may reflect thyroid immune responses.

A patient counted as having stable Graves' hyperthyroidism if no progression to ophthalmopathy occurred over 18 months of follow-up. Hyperthyroidism patients were newly diagnosed, with disease duration under 2 months, and aged 18 to 65 years. Patients with uncontrolled infections, other autoimmune diseases, pregnancy or lactation were excluded. Diagnoses were based on clinical symptoms, serum thyroxine and TRAb, thyroid ultrasound and orbital computed tomography. Total RNA was extracted with Trizol reagent, and quality was checked on an Agilent 2100 Bioanalyzer. The TCR beta CDR3 regions were amplified from RNA transcripts. For the first round of RT-PCR on the TCR CDR3, the HTBI primer set was used together with the Qiagen OneStep RT-PCR kit. A second multiplex PCR round built the libraries, followed by size selection and purification. The libraries were sequenced on an Illumina HiSeq2000 using paired-end 100 bp reads. The source study handled its data this way. SOAPnuke was used to process the raw data, throwing out any read that contained adapters or uncalled bases, had a mean Phred below 15, or lacked an exact constant-primer or identifier match. COPE v1.2.5 was used to merge high-quality paired reads, and clonotypes were defined as unique nucleotide sequences. Clonotypes were aligned to IMGT TRBV, TRBD and TRBJ reference segments using MiTCR v1.1. Analysis was restricted to V-J combinations with a frequency above 0.0001, which covered 98% to 99.2% of repertoires. The TCS score was defined as the ratio of F50 (clonal expansion) to E x V (chaos), calculated using BLOSUM62-based TCRdist between CDR3 peptides within each V-J. Welch's t-statistics and random forest reduced several hundred V-J features to 13, which were used in a naive Bayes classifier (R e1071). TCRdb itself trimmed the public reads at Q25 with fastp, ran MiXCR and retained productive beta chains. CDR3 protein duplicates are merged, each entry listing the most common genes and DNA. TCRdb, not the authors, supplied the V and J calls. In all, the sample holds about 540,000 distinct CDR3 sequences, and roughly 46% of those were seen once. The ten biggest clones cover approximately 8.2% of the sample.

This clonotype came up many times. Its antigen remains undetermined. Base qualities are not provided; no much larger clone lies one nucleotide away. The V and J genes are TRBV7-2 and TRBJ1-1; no confident D gene assignment can be made. The sample was peripheral blood or thyroid tissue (not recorded which). This clonotype was obtained from a woman aged 18-35 years with Graves' hyperthyroidism. Donor details come from another sample of the same person, matched by shared clones. CDR3 loop: CASSLTWGTEAFF. The DNA sequence follows: TGTGCCAGCAGCTTAACGTGGGGCACTGAAGCTTTCTTT.